Shown below are 23 T cell receptor beta chains from a single sample sequenced in a study of blood T cell repertoires in COVID-19. Using immunoSEQ multiplex PCR, the repertoire was profiled, and TCRdb retains in-frame clones only, with some absent. Among about 320,000 clones listed, 85% were seen once. Material: PBMCs or T cells enriched from blood (not recorded which). The receptors come from a woman in her twenties or thirties who had been exposed to COVID-19.

This clone was detected only a few times. The rearrangement joins TRBV27 to TRBJ2-2; 8 nucleotides agree with TRBD2. Losses at the gene ends were 8 bases for V and 2 bases for J; bases not matched to a gene: 10. This CDR3 is 16 amino acids long. CDR1 and CDR2 from the germline V gene are MNHEY and SMNVEV (reference sequence). The CDR3 loop is CASLPRGDLNTGELFF. DNA for the CDR3: TGTGCCAGCCTCCCGCGGGGGGACTTAAACACCGGGGAGCTGTTTTTT.

This chain connects TRBV6-4 to TRBJ2-1; D is possibly TRBD2 (5 bases). Trimming removed 2 bases from V and 3 bases from J, with 5 bases in between. Germline CDR1 MRHNA, CDR2 SNTAGT. CDR3 length: 13 residues. CDR3 loop: CASSDRDYNEQFF. The CDR3 DNA reads as TGTGCCAGCAGTGACCGGGACTACAATGAGCAGTTCTTC.

The V gene is TRBV28, the J gene TRBJ1-2; 7 positions match TRBD1. The CDR3 has 13 amino acids. Germline V CDR1 and CDR2: MDHEN, SYDVKM. The junction had 12 bases not matched to a gene; V was cut back by 9 bases and J by 8 bases. The CDR3 DNA follows: TGTGCCAGTTTACAGGGGTCAAAATTAGGCTACACCTTC. It is translated as CASLQGSKLGYTF.

The rearrangement links TRBV5-1 to TRBJ2-7, with TRBD1 identical over 7 bases. Per the germline V gene, CDR1 is SGHRS and CDR2 is YFSETQ. The J segment lost 6 bases and the V segment lost 4 bases, leaving 7 bases of the junction unmatched. This CDR3 spans 13 amino acids. The CDR3 DNA follows: TGCGCCAGCAGCACTGACAGGGTTGGCGAGCAGTACTTC. As protein: CASSTDRVGEQYF.

The chain carries TRBV19 and TRBJ2-5, with 8 bases lining up with TRBD1. The J segment lost 4 bases and the V segment lost 4 bases, leaving 5 bases of the junction unmatched. The CDR3 covers 14 residues. Germline V lookup: CDR1 LNHDA, CDR2 SQIVND (reference sequence). CDR3: CASSTTGAGETQYF. CDR3 bases: TGTGCCAGTAGTACGACAGGGGCGGGAGAGACCCAGTACTTC.

DNA for the CDR3: TGCAGTGCTAGTGGTAGCGGGAGGGTTGAGACCCAGTACTTC. Translating gives CSASGSGRVETQYF. The V call is TRBV20-1, the J call TRBJ2-5; 11 bases align to TRBD2. Germline V lookup: CDR1 DFQATT, CDR2 SNEGSKA (reference sequence). The V segment lost 3 bases and the J segment 5 bases; nucleotides outside the gene matches: 5. CDR3 length: 14 residues.

This clone was seen a single time. V is TRBV10-3 and J is TRBJ1-1; possible D gene TRBD1, 5 bases. Trimming left V 2 bases short and J 3 bases short, with 10 bases between. Germline assignment: CDR1 ENHRY and CDR2 SYGVKD. This CDR3 is built from 14 residues. The CDR3 nucleotides read TGTGCCATCAGTGAGCAGGGATTGGACACTGAAGCTTTCTTT. This codes for CAISEQGLDTEAFF.

The J gene is TRBJ1-5, the V gene TRBV5-1; 9 nucleotides agree with TRBD1. This CDR3 comprises 15 residues. Looked up from germline, CDR1 is SGHRS and CDR2 is YFSETQ. V lost 3 bases to trimming and J lost 6 bases; unmatched junction nucleotides: 7. The CDR3 nucleotides are TGCGCCAGCAGCTGGGATGGGACAGGGCTTCAGCCCCAGCATTTT. As protein: CASSWDGTGLQPQHF.

The chain links TRBV28 to TRBJ2-7, with D unresolved. This CDR3 is built from 11 residues. Trimming left V 4 bases short and J 5 bases short, with 6 bases between. Germline CDR1 is MDHEN and CDR2 is SYDVKM. The CDR3, as DNA: TGTGCCAGCAGTTCCCCCAACGAGCAGTACTTC. It encodes CASSSPNEQYF.

V gene TRBV12-3 or TRBV12-4 combines with J gene TRBJ1-2; TRBD1 might be the D (6 bases). The V and J ends lost 1 base and 6 bases respectively, with 9 bases between them. This CDR3 contains 13 residues. CDR3 bases: TGTGCCAGCAGTTTAGGGGGGCGGGATGGCTACACCTTC. Translating gives CASSLGGRDGYTF.

The rearrangement joins TRBV5-1 to TRBJ1-2; TRBD1 is a possible D gene (5 bases). This CDR3 contains 13 residues. V shed 2 bases and J shed 8 bases, with 13 bases lying between them. In germline, CDR1 is SGHRS, CDR2 YFSETQ. CDR3 amino acids: CASSFLGAGGYTF. The CDR3 DNA is TGCGCCAGCAGCTTTCTTGGGGCAGGGGGCTACACCTTC. Full variable domain (missing parts from reference TRBV5-1 and TRBJ1-2): KAGVTQTPRYLIKTRGQQVTLSCSPISGHRSVSWYQQTPGQGLQFLFEYFSETQRNKGNFPGRFSGRQFSNSRSEMNVSTLELGDSALYLCASSFLGAGGYTFGSGTRLTVV.

The chain recombines TRBV5-1 with TRBJ2-1, with 7 bases fitting TRBD2. V dropped 5 bases and J dropped 3; count of bases not matched to a gene: 8. Germline V gene data show CDR1 as SGHRS and CDR2 as YFSETQ. The CDR3 sequence is 15 residues long. The CDR3 loop is CASSFLAAHYNEQFF. CDR3 sequence (DNA): TGCGCCAGCAGTTTTCTAGCGGCTCACTACAATGAGCAGTTCTTC.

The rearrangement joins TRBV3-1 (or the pseudogene TRBV3-2) to TRBJ1-1; the match to TRBD1 covers 8 bases. Germline V gives CDR1 LGHDT, CDR2 YNNKEL (reference sequence). This CDR3 is built from 14 residues. V lost 2 bases and J lost 7; bases outside the gene matches: 6. The CDR3 loop reads CASSQSGTGVEAFF. The CDR3 DNA sequence: TGTGCCAGCAGCCAATCCGGGACAGGTGTTGAAGCTTTCTTT.

The chain is built from TRBV4-3 and TRBJ2-1; 12 bases line up with TRBD2. With 0 bases clipped from V and 5 bases from J, the junction kept 8 bases outside the gene matches. The germline V gene encodes CDR1 LGHNA and CDR2 YSLEER. The CDR3 contains 18 residues. The CDR3 sequence is CASSQDTSGGPVNNEQFF. CDR3 DNA sequence: TGCGCCAGCAGCCAAGATACTAGCGGGGGGCCCGTCAACAATGAGCAGTTCTTC.

This clone has only one observation. The V call is TRBV21-1, the J call TRBJ2-2; the table's D call TRBD2 went unverified against the DNA. TRBV21-1 is a pseudogene segment. This CDR3 comprises 13 residues. The CDR3 bases are TGTGCCAGAAAAGCAGGGAGGGTCGGGGAGCTGTTTTTT. This encodes CARKAGRVGELFF.

The CDR3 nucleotides read TGTGCCAGCAGCCAAGGGGGCAACTATGGCTACACCTTC. Its translation: CASSQGGNYGYTF. The chain combines TRBV4-2 with TRBJ1-2, with D maybe TRBD1 (5 bases). Trimming took off 1 base at V and 2 bases at J, with 5 bases between the two ends. CDR1 and CDR2 from the germline V gene are LGHNA and YNFKEQ. The CDR3 is 13 residues long.

The chain joins TRBV28 to TRBJ1-2; D may be TRBD1 (5 bases). The CDR3 consists of 13 residues. CDR1 and CDR2 (germline): MDHEN, SYDVKM. Trimming shortened V by 1 base and J by 8 bases, and 11 bases separated the two germline ends. This chain's CDR3 is CASSLSGVEGYTF. CDR3 bases: TGTGCCAGCAGTTTATCGGGGGTGGAGGGCTACACCTTC.

The rearrangement joins TRBV19 to TRBJ2-7, with 8 positions matching TRBD1. J lost 2 bases, V lost 1 base, and 4 bases had no gene match. Germline CDR1 and CDR2: LNHDA and SQIVND (reference sequence). This CDR3 has 15 amino acids. The CDR3 DNA reads as TGTGCCAGTAGTATAGCTGCACAGGGGGCCTACGAGCAGTACTTC. Its translation: CASSIAAQGAYEQYF.

The chain uses TRBV6-1 and TRBJ1-1; D not certain. The germline V gene has CDR1 MNHNS and CDR2 SASEGT. The length of the CDR3 is 12 residues. Trimming took off 5 bases at V and 2 bases at J, with 6 bases between the two ends. The CDR3 loop is CASSRRNTEAFF. In DNA form, the CDR3 reads TGTGCCAGCAGTCGGAGAAACACTGAAGCTTTCTTT.

The CDR3 loop is CAISDRGQGETQYF. In nucleotides, the CDR3 is TGTGCCATCAGTGACAGGGGGCAAGGGGAGACCCAGTACTTC. The chain recombines TRBV10-3 with TRBJ2-5, with 8 bases identical to TRBD1. This CDR3 spans 14 amino acids. Germline CDR1 reads ENHRY; CDR2 reads SYGVKD. V shed 3 bases and J 5 bases; nucleotides not matched to a gene: 5.

This chain connects TRBV9 to TRBJ2-5; 9 nucleotides align to TRBD2. The germline V gene has CDR1 SGDLS and CDR2 YYNGEE. CDR3 size: 15 residues. Trimming took 3 bases from V and 5 from J; bases not matched to a gene: 8. Here the CDR3 reads CASSDASGRFETQYF. CDR3 bases: TGTGCCAGCAGCGATGCCAGCGGGAGGTTTGAGACCCAGTACTTC.

V and J are TRBV9 and TRBJ1-3; unclear D gene. The length of the CDR3 is 16 residues. Germline V gene data show CDR1 as SGDLS and CDR2 as YYNGEE. V was trimmed by 4 bases and J by 0 bases, leaving 14 bases between them. The CDR3 DNA sequence: TGTGCCAGCAGCCTAACCCGAAGTACCTCTGGAAACACCATATATTTT. Translated: CASSLTRSTSGNTIYF.

The V gene is TRBV2, the J gene TRBJ2-5; possibly TRBD2 for D (6 bases). The V gene lost 3 bases and the J gene lost 0 bases, with 17 bases spanning the gap. Germline V CDR1 and CDR2: SNHLY, FYNNEI. This CDR3 has 17 residues. The DNA of the CDR3 is TGTGCCAGCAGTGACCCTGGGGGGACGCGGTACCAAGAGACCCAGTACTTC. Its protein product is CASSDPGGTRYQETQYF.